This T cell receptor beta chain was profiled in a study of cytomegalovirus exposure and HLA in healthy donors. Note on this clone: Its antigen is currently unknown.

In germline, CDR1 is SGDLS, CDR2 YYNGEE. This CDR3 has 16 amino acids. With 0 bases removed from V and 0 bases from J, the gap between germline ends came to 12 bases. Primers included in the PCR were 60 Vbeta and 13 Jbeta primers. Profiling relied on immunoSEQ multiplex PCR, and the TCRdb table lists in-frame clones only, not all of them. The table has 210,000 or so clones, over 75% seen once. Overall study results and limits: The study put 150 to 200 TCR beta chains on its list as cytomegalovirus-associated.

The sample consisted of PBMCs. The receptor was isolated from a man aged 18 to 30 in good health and CMV-seronegative. The chain has TRBV9 and TRBJ1-1; a weak D match, TRBD1 (6 bases). CDR3 sequence: CASSVGLDSMNTEAFF. CDR3 DNA sequence: TGTGCCAGCAGCGTAGGTCTGGACAGCATGAACACTGAAGCTTTCTTT. Supplemented by reference TRBV9 and TRBJ1-1, the full variable domain reads DSGVTQTPKHLITATGQRVTLRCSPRSGDLSVYWYQQSLDQGLQFLIQYYNGEERAKGNILERFSAQQFPDLHSELNLSSLELGDSALYFCASSVGLDSMNTEAFFGQGTRLTVV.